This TCR beta chain stems from a study of a mutant IDH1 vaccine in newly diagnosed glioma. Sequencing used immunoSEQ multiplex PCR; TCRdb keeps in-frame clones, though not all of them. This repertoire shows about 56,000 clones, 80% to 90% found once; its top ten account for roughly 1.5%. As to time point: week 35, safety follow-up. Doses comprised 300 ug of mutant IDH1 20-mer peptide each, plus topical imiquimod. This clone was observed a few times. Its antigen is unknown. This CDR3 contains 15 residues. The germline CDR1 and CDR2 sequences are KGHSH and LQKENI. The ends were cut back, 3 bases at V and 6 bases at J, with 17 bases in the middle.

The chain carries TRBV18 and TRBJ1-1, with D uncertain. The clonotype comes from a man aged 40-49 years with glioma. Sample: PBMCs, taken from a glioma patient whose treatment included an IDH1 peptide vaccine. The CDR3 is CASSPFSFGQSEAFF. CDR3 nucleotides: TGTGCCAGCTCACCCTTCTCGTTCGGGCAGTCTGAAGCTTTCTTT.